This note documents a single T cell receptor beta chain sequence. There are 14 residues in the CDR3. Germline V CDR1 and CDR2: SGHRS, YFSETQ. The V gene end was trimmed by 4 bases and the J gene end by 6 bases; junction bases not matched to a gene: 10. The data were obtained in a study of blood T cell repertoires in COVID-19. In the study overall: Sites across the United States, Italy and Spain contributed samples from acute and convalescent COVID-19.

Those enrolled in Seattle joined during active infection and were followed longitudinally afterward. In the authors' methods: Nucleated cell number was recorded as an estimate derived from reference gene primer amplification. The method was immunoSEQ multiplex PCR; TCRdb's version includes in-frame clones alone and lacks a portion of them. V and J calls and clone size come straight from that table; D and trimming were deduced from the DNA. Of 100,000 to 150,000 clones listed, 85% are singletons. Sample: peripheral blood. The clonotype was recovered from a woman older than 75 with COVID-19, enrolled during active disease. The V and J genes are TRBV5-1 and TRBJ2-7; 7 bases align to TRBD2. The CDR3 DNA is TGCGCCAGCAGCGCGGACTACGCGGGAGTCGAGCAGTACTTC. Its translation: CASSADYAGVEQYF.